This T cell receptor beta chain comes out of a study of T cell responses to AZD1222 COVID-19 vaccine. Per germline, CDR1 SGHRS and CDR2 YFSETQ. The CDR3 covers 15 residues. The V and J ends lost 7 bases and 3 bases respectively, with 20 bases between them. Ten or more counts support this clone. Its specificity is unknown. Data came from immunoSEQ multiplex PCR; TCRdb stores just in-frame clones and leaves some out. This table has 66,000 or so clones, approximately 79% appearing once. Study-wide findings and caveats: Donors were largely white British and mainly female; clonal diversity was possibly underestimated. Nearly half of unique spike-specific TCRs reportedly avoided B.1.351 and B.1.1.7 mutated regions. Spike-specific TCR breadth and depth rose after two AZD1222 doses. It was only after the peak T cell response that any repertoires were sampled.

The sequence was collected from an adult in good health. The rearrangement joins TRBV5-1 to TRBJ2-7; a possible D gene is TRBD2 (5 bases). This specimen was peripheral blood, taken on day 0 of MenACWY control vaccination. The CDR3 coding sequence is TGCGCCAGCTCACCCGGGGAGCCCGGAGGCTACGAGCAGTACTTC. It codes for CASSPGEPGGYEQYF.